The 24 T cell receptor beta chains below come from one sample, sequenced in a study of OX40 agonist ivuxolimab in advanced cancers. Profiling relied on immunoSEQ multiplex PCR, and the TCRdb table lists in-frame clones only, not all of them. The sample contains 70,000 or so clones, 86% of which appear only once. Here the sequenced sample was CD4+ or CD8+ T cells sorted from blood, taken in a trial of the OX40 agonist ivuxolimab. The receptors stem from an adult with an advanced solid tumor such as melanoma, head and neck, liver or kidney cancer.

V and J are TRBV6-1 and TRBJ2-2; D is unclear. CDR1 and CDR2 from the germline V gene are MNHNS and SASEGT. Trimming cost V 6 bases and J 0 bases, with 5 bases left between them. The CDR3 runs 13 residues. CDR3 DNA: TGTGCCAGCAGCGACCCGAACACCGGGGAGCTGTTTTTT. Its translation is CASSDPNTGELFF.

This chain connects TRBV30 to TRBJ2-1; D possibly corresponds to TRBD2 (6 bases). From germline, CDR1 is GTSNPN and CDR2 SVGIG (reference sequence). Trimming took 3 bases from V and 5 from J, leaving 17 bases between them. CDR3 length: 15 amino acids. CDR3 DNA sequence: TGTGCCTGGAGCCAAGCCGGGCGGGACCACAATGAGCAGTTCTTC. This codes for CAWSQAGRDHNEQFF.

The chain is built from TRBV6-1 and TRBJ2-2, with unresolved D. The germline CDR1 and CDR2 sequences are MNHNS and SASEGT. The CDR3 contains 15 residues. V lost 2 bases and J lost 4, with 11 bases in between. This chain's CDR3 is CASSEHSRSTGELFF. The DNA for the CDR3 is TGTGCCAGCAGTGAACATAGTAGGTCCACCGGGGAGCTGTTTTTT.

The sample holds a few counts of this clone. V is TRBV6-1 and J is TRBJ2-5; 10 bases fit TRBD2. Germline CDR1 and CDR2: MNHNS and SASEGT. This CDR3 region has 17 residues. The V gene end was trimmed by 0 bases and the J gene end by 3 bases; junction bases not matched to a gene: 7. The CDR3 sequence is CASSEAWLAGAKETQYF. CDR3 DNA sequence: TGTGCCAGCAGTGAAGCGTGGCTAGCGGGAGCTAAAGAGACCCAGTACTTC.

The chain links TRBV7-2 to TRBJ2-7; no clear D gene. Germline V lookup: CDR1 SGHTA, CDR2 FQGNSA. V shed 3 bases and J shed 0 bases, with 12 bases lying between them. The CDR3 has 15 amino acids. This CDR3 reads CASSFTGQSSYEQYF. For the CDR3, the DNA is TGTGCCAGCAGCTTCACCGGGCAGAGCTCCTACGAGCAGTACTTC.

This chain links TRBV2 with TRBJ2-1; perhaps TRBD2 as D (6 bases). The CDR3 runs to 11 residues. Trimming stripped 5 bases from V and 11 bases from J, with 10 bases between. CDR1 is SNHLY and CDR2 is FYNNEI in the germline V gene. The CDR3 nucleotides read TGTGCCAGCAGTTTAGCGGTACAGCAGTTCTTC. Translated: CASSLAVQQFF.

The rearrangement joins TRBV2 to TRBJ2-7; D ambiguous. The V end was cut by 4 bases, the J end by 4 bases, with 8 bases between. This CDR3 has 12 residues. CDR1 and CDR2 (germline): SNHLY, FYNNEI. The CDR3 protein is CASSGQAYEQYF. The DNA for the CDR3 is TGTGCCAGCAGTGGGCAAGCGTACGAGCAGTACTTC.

The gene calls are TRBV19 and TRBJ2-6; a weak D match, TRBD2 (5 bases). The CDR3 consists of 15 residues. In germline, CDR1 is LNHDA, CDR2 SQIVND (reference sequence). Trimming cost V 7 bases and J 0 bases, with 10 bases left between them. Written as DNA, the CDR3 is TGTGCCAGTATCAGCGGACGCTCTGGGGCCAACGTCCTGACTTTC. This translates into CASISGRSGANVLTF.

This CDR3 reads CASSQDPHTGLAGVTYEQYF. The CDR3 DNA is TGCGCCAGCAGCCAAGATCCCCACACCGGACTAGCGGGAGTAACCTACGAGCAGTACTTC. The chain links TRBV4-1 to TRBJ2-7; TRBD2 agrees at 13 bases. The CDR3 consists of 20 residues. Per germline, CDR1 MGHRA and CDR2 YSYEKL. V was pared by 0 bases and J by 2 bases, with 13 bases of the junction left unmatched.

This chain uses TRBV10-3 with TRBJ1-2; the match to TRBD1 covers 7 bases. This CDR3 spans 13 amino acids. V gave up 6 bases and J gave up 8 bases; unmatched junction bases: 9. From germline, CDR1 is ENHRY and CDR2 SYGVKD. CDR3 coding DNA: TGTGCCATCAGCTATACAGGGGCGGGAGGCTACACCTTC. This translates into CAISYTGAGGYTF.

V and J are TRBV27 and TRBJ2-5, with D uncertain. Germline V gene sequence: CDR1 MNHEY, CDR2 SMNVEV (reference sequence). The CDR3 loop spans 13 amino acids. Trimming removed 3 bases from V and 4 bases from J, with 9 bases in between. The DNA of the CDR3 is TGTGCCAGCAGTTTCCGTGCAGCAGAGACCCAGTACTTC. It specifies CASSFRAAETQYF.

The chain recombines TRBV5-1 with TRBJ2-7, with 10 bases aligning to TRBD2. The trim removed 2 bases at V and 3 bases at J, leaving 8 bases unmatched. Germline V gene lookup returns CDR1 SGHRS and CDR2 YFSETQ. The CDR3 loop spans 16 amino acids. The CDR3 DNA is TGCGCCAGCAGCTTAATGGAGCCTAGCGGGAGCTACGAGCAGTACTTC. Translation gives CASSLMEPSGSYEQYF.

The rearrangement links TRBV6-6 to TRBJ2-3; D might be TRBD1 (6 bases). Germline CDR1 MNHNY, CDR2 SVGAGI (reference sequence). The CDR3 has 15 residues. Trimming stripped 4 bases from V and 3 bases from J, with 14 bases between. CDR3 coding DNA: TGTGCCAGCAGTTTACTGCCAGGGGTGACAGATACGCAGTATTTT. Translating it yields CASSLLPGVTDTQYF.

The chain joins TRBV7-9 to TRBJ1-2; the D is unclear. Germline V lookup: CDR1 SEHNR, CDR2 FQNEAQ (reference sequence). The V gene lost 0 bases and the J gene lost 5 bases, with 10 bases spanning the gap. The CDR3 length is 14 residues. CDR3 residues: CASSLASGKYGYTF. The CDR3, as DNA: TGTGCCAGCAGCTTAGCGTCAGGAAAATATGGCTACACCTTC.

V gene TRBV2 combines with J gene TRBJ2-5, with D possibly matching TRBD1 (5 bases). From germline, CDR1 is SNHLY and CDR2 FYNNEI. Trimming stripped 7 bases from V and 0 bases from J, with 15 bases between. The CDR3 contains 15 residues. The CDR3 spells CASKRGPMYQETQYF. The CDR3 DNA reads as TGTGCCAGCAAAAGGGGCCCTATGTACCAAGAGACCCAGTACTTC.

The chain couples TRBV10-3 to TRBJ1-5, with 8 bases fitting TRBD1. The length of the CDR3 is 15 residues. V trimming: 4 bases; J trimming: 7 bases; junction bases outside the gene matches: 9. The germline V gene encodes CDR1 ENHRY and CDR2 SYGVKD. The CDR3, as DNA: TGTGCCATCAGTGGGGAGACAGGGGTCGGGCAGCCCCAGCATTTT. It encodes CAISGETGVGQPQHF.

The chain links TRBV27 to TRBJ1-2; D ambiguous. This CDR3 comprises 14 residues. Germline CDR1 and CDR2: MNHEY and SMNVEV (reference sequence). V was pared by 0 bases and J by 6 bases, with 11 bases between. The DNA for the CDR3 is TGTGCCAGCAGTTTATCGCACAGTAGTAATGGCTACACCTTC. This sequence encodes CASSLSHSSNGYTF.

The J gene is TRBJ1-5, the V gene TRBV5-1, with 7 bases identical to TRBD1. The CDR3 runs 14 residues. Unmatched junction bases numbered 7, after V lost 4 bases and J lost 6 bases. The germline V gene encodes CDR1 SGHRS and CDR2 YFSETQ. CDR3 region: CASSLTGELQPQHF. The CDR3 DNA reads as TGCGCCAGCAGCCTTACAGGGGAACTTCAGCCCCAGCATTTT. Drawing the rest from reference TRBV5-1 and TRBJ1-5, the complete variable domain is KAGVTQTPRYLIKTRGQQVTLSCSPISGHRSVSWYQQTPGQGLQFLFEYFSETQRNKGNFPGRFSGRQFSNSRSEMNVSTLELGDSALYLCASSLTGELQPQHFGDGTRLSIL.

The chain joins TRBV4-2 to TRBJ2-7; TRBD2 is a possible D gene (5 bases). CDR3 size: 13 residues. V shed 5 bases and J shed 7 bases, with 15 bases lying between them. The germline gives CDR1 LGHNA, CDR2 YNFKEQ. CDR3 in DNA: TGTGCCAGCAGCTTGGCCGGGATTTATGAGCAGTACTTC. This codes for CASSLAGIYEQYF.

The J gene is TRBJ1-4, the V gene TRBV28; D gene ambiguous. The length of the CDR3 is 14 residues. Germline V gene sequence: CDR1 MDHEN, CDR2 SYDVKM. Trimming shortened V by 6 bases and J by 5 bases, and 13 bases separated the two germline ends. The CDR3 region is CASRTPGGNEKLFF. For the CDR3, the DNA is TGTGCCAGCAGGACTCCCGGAGGGAATGAAAAACTGTTTTTT.

The chain is built from TRBV15 and TRBJ1-5; tentatively, D is TRBD1 (6 bases). Germline V gene lookup returns CDR1 LNHNV and CDR2 YYDKDF (reference sequence). V lost 0 bases and J 7 bases, leaving 13 bases between the germline ends. The CDR3 is 15 amino acids. The CDR3 protein is CATSRDKGVVQPQHF. For the CDR3, the DNA is TGTGCCACCAGCAGAGATAAGGGGGTGGTGCAGCCCCAGCATTTT.

This chain links TRBV6-5 with TRBJ1-5; 9 nucleotides line up with TRBD1. The V segment lost 6 bases and the J segment 2 bases; nucleotides outside the gene matches: 2. CDR3 length equals 14 residues. The germline CDR1 and CDR2 sequences are MNHEY and SVGAGI. The CDR3 is CASRRTGGNQPQHF. The CDR3, as DNA: TGTGCCAGCAGAAGGACAGGGGGCAATCAGCCCCAGCATTTT.

This clone has just one count. The chain joins TRBV29-1 to TRBJ1-1; maybe TRBD1 (5 bases). Trimming removed 8 bases at V and 0 bases at J, with 16 bases between. This CDR3 is 14 amino acids long. CDR1 SQVTM and CDR2 ANQGSEA come from the germline V gene. The CDR3 loop reads CSFRRGTLNTEAFF. The CDR3 region has the DNA TGCAGCTTCCGGAGGGGCACTCTGAACACTGAAGCTTTCTTT. The entire variable domain, with the rest obtained from reference TRBV29-1 and TRBJ1-1, is as follows: SAVISQKPSRDICQRGTSLTIQCQVDSQVTMMFWYRQQPGQSLTLIATANQGSEATYESGFVIDKFPISRPNLTFSTLTVSNMSPEDSSIYLCSFRRGTLNTEAFFGQGTRLTVV.

The chain's CDR3 is CASSVGSGPSYNEQFF. The CDR3 nucleotides read TGTGCCAGCAGCGTAGGCTCCGGGCCCTCCTACAATGAGCAGTTCTTC. The chain employs TRBV9 and TRBJ2-1; D remains unclear. V lost 0 bases, J lost 0 bases, and 10 bases lay in between. CDR1 is SGDLS and CDR2 is YYNGEE in the germline V gene. This CDR3 has 16 amino acids.